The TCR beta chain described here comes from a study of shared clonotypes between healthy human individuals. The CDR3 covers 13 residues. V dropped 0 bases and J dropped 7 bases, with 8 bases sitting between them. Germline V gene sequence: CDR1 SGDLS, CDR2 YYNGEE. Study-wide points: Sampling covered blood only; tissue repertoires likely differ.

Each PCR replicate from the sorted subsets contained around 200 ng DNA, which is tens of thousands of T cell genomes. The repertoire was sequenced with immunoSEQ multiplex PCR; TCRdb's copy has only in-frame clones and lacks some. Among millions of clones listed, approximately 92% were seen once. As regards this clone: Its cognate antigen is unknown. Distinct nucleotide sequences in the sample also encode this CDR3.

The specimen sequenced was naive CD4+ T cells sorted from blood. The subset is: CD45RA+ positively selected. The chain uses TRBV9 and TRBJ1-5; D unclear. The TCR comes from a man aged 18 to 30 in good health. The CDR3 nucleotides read TGTGCCAGCAGCGTAGATCCAAACCAGCCCCAGCATTTT. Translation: CASSVDPNQPQHF. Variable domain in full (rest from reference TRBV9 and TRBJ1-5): DSGVTQTPKHLITATGQRVTLRCSPRSGDLSVYWYQQSLDQGLQFLIQYYNGEERAKGNILERFSAQQFPDLHSELNLSSLELGDSALYFCASSVDPNQPQHFGDGTRLSIL.